Sequencing of this TCR beta chain was carried out in a study of shared clonotypes between healthy human individuals. TCRdb's table, derived via immunoSEQ multiplex PCR, lists solely in-frame clones and lacks some. The table lists millions of clones, 90% to 95% of them singletons, with around 0.15% in the top ten. Investigators divided CD4+ cells into CD45RA+ naive and CD45RA-negative memory subsets. There are 16 residues in the CDR3. In germline, CDR1 is MNHNS, CDR2 SASEGT. The V and J ends lost 1 base and 7 bases, in that order; junction bases with no gene match: 11. The sequence was collected from a man younger than 30 in good health. V gene TRBV6-1 combines with J gene TRBJ2-7, with TRBD2 matching over 9 bases. Sequences were obtained from naive CD4+ T cells sorted from blood. Subset in this sample: CD45RA+ positively selected. The CDR3 protein is CASSEVSRGRAKEQYF. Written as DNA, the CDR3 is TGTGCCAGCAGTGAAGTGTCCCGCGGGAGGGCCAAGGAGCAGTACTTC.